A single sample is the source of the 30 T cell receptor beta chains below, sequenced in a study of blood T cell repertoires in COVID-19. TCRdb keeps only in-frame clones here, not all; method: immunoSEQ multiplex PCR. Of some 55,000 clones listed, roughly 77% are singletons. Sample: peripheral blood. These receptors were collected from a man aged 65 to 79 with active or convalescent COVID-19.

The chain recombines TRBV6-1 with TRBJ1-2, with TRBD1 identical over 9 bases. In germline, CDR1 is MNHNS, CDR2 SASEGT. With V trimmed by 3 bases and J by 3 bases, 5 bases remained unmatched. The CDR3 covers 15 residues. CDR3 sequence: CASSDPGQGDYGYTF. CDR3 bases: TGTGCCAGCAGTGACCCGGGACAGGGAGACTATGGCTACACCTTC.

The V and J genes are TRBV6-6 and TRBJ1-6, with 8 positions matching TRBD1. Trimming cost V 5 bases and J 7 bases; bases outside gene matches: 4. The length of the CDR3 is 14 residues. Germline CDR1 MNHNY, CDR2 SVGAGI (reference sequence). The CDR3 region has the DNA TGTGCCAGCAGTAGACAGGGGAGGAATTCACCCCTCCACTTT. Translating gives CASSRQGRNSPLHF.

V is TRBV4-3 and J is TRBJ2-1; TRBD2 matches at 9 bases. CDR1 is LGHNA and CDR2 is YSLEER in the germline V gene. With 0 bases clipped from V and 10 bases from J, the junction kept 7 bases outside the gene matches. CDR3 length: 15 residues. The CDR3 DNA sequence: TGCGCCAGCAGCCAAGATGTAGCGGGGGCCCGAGAGCAGTTCTTC. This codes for CASSQDVAGAREQFF.

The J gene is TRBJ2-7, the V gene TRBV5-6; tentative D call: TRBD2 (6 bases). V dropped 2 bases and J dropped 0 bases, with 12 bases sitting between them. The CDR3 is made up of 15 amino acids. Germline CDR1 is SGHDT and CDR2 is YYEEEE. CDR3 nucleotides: TGTGCCAGCAGCTTAGGGACTTGGAGCTCCTACGAGCAGTACTTC. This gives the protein CASSLGTWSSYEQYF.

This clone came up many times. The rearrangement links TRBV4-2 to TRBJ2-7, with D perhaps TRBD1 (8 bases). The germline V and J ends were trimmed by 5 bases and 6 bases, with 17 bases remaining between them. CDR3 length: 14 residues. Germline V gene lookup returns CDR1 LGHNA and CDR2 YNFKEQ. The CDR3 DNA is TGTGCCAGCAGCGCAACAGGGGGGGTAGGCGAGCAGTACTTC. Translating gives CASSATGGVGEQYF.

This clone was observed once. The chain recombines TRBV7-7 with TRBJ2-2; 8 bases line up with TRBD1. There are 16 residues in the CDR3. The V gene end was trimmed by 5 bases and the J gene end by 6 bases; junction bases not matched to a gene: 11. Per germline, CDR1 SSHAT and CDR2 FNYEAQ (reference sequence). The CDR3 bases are TGTGCCAGCAGCCCCCGCCAGGGGGCAAAAGCCGGGGAGCTGTTTTTT. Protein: CASSPRQGAKAGELFF.

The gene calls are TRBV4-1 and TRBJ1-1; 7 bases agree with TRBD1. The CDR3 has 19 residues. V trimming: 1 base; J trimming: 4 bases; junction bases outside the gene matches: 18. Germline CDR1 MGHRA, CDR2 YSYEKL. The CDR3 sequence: CASSQGLQGISGLGTEAFF. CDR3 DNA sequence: TGCGCCAGCAGCCAAGGTTTACAGGGGATTTCTGGCTTGGGCACTGAAGCTTTCTTT.

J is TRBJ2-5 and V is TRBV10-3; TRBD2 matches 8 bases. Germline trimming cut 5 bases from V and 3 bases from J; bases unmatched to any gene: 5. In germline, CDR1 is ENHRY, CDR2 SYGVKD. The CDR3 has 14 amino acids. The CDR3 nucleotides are TGTGCCATCAGTTTGACTAGCGAGAAAGAGACCCAGTACTTC. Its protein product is CAISLTSEKETQYF.

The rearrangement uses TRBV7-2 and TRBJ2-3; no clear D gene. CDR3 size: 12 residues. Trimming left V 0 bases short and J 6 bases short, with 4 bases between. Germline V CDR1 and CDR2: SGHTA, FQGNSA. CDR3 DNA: TGTGCCAGCAGCTTAGCAGCGGATACGCAGTATTTT. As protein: CASSLAADTQYF.

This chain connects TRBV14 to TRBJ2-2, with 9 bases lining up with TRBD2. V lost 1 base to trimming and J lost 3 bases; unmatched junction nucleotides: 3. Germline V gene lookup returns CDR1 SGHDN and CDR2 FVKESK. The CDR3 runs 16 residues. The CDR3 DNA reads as TGTGCCAGCAGCCAAGCCCTAGCGGGGTACACCGGGGAGCTGTTTTTT. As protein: CASSQALAGYTGELFF. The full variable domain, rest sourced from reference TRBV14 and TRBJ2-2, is EAGVTQFPSHSVIEKGQTVTLRCDPISGHDNLYWYRRVMGKEIKFLLHFVKESKQDESGMPNNRFLAERTGGTYSTLKVQPAELEDSGVYFCASSQALAGYTGELFFGEGSRLTVL.

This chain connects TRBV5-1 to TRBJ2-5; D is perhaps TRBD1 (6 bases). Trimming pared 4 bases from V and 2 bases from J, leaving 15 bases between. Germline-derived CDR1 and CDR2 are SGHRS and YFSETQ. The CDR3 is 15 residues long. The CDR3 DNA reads TGCGCCAGCAGCCCGGGGACAAACATACAAGAGACCCAGTACTTC. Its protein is CASSPGTNIQETQYF.

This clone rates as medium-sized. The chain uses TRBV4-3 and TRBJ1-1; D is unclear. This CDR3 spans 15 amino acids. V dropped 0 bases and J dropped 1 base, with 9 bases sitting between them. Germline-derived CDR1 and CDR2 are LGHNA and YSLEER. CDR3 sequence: CASSQDFGPNTEAFF. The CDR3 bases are TGCGCCAGCAGCCAAGATTTTGGGCCGAACACTGAAGCTTTCTTT.

The CDR3 loop reads CASSPPKLGAGRAEAFF. Written as DNA, the CDR3 is TGTGCCAGCAGCCCACCGAAGTTGGGGGCCGGGCGGGCTGAAGCTTTCTTT. This chain links TRBV5-4 with TRBJ1-1, with D perhaps TRBD1 (6 bases). Germline assignment: CDR1 SGHNT and CDR2 YYREEE (reference sequence). The CDR3 loop spans 17 amino acids. V shed 4 bases and J shed 6 bases, with 25 bases lying between them. The variable domain in full, with the rest retrieved from reference TRBV5-4 and TRBJ1-1, is ETGVTQSPTHLIKTRGQQVTLRCSSQSGHNTVSWYQQALGQGPQFIFQYYREEENGRGNFPPRFSGLQFPNYSSELNVNALELDDSALYLCASSPPKLGAGRAEAFFGQGTRLTVV.

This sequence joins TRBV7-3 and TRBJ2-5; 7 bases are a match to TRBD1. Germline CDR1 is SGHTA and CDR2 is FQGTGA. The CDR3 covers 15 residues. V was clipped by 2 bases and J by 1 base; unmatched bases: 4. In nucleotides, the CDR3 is TGTGCCAGCAGCTTACGCCGGACAGGCCAAGAGACCCAGTACTTC. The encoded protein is CASSLRRTGQETQYF.

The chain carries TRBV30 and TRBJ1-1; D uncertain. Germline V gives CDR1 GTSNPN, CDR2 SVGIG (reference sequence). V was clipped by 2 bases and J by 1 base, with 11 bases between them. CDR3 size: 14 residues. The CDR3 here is CAWSPGFRNTEAFF. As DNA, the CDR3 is TGTGCCTGGAGTCCGGGGTTTCGGAACACTGAAGCTTTCTTT. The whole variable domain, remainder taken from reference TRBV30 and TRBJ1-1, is SQTIHQWPATLVQPVGSPLSLECTVEGTSNPNLYWYRQAAGRGLQLLFYSVGIGQISSEVPQNLSASRPQDRQFILSSKKLLLSDSGFYLCAWSPGFRNTEAFFGQGTRLTVV.

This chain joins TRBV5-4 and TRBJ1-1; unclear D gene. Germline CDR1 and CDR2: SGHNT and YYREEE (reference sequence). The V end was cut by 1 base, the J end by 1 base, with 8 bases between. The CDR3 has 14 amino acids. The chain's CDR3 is CASSLFNGNTEAFF. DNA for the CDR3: TGTGCCAGCAGCTTGTTCAACGGGAACACTGAAGCTTTCTTT.

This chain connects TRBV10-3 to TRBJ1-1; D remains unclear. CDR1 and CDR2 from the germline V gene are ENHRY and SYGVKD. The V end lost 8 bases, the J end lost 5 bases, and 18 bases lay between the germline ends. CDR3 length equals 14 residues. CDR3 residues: CAISERARTTEAFF. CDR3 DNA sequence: TGTGCCATCTCCGAGAGGGCGAGAACAACTGAAGCTTTCTTT.

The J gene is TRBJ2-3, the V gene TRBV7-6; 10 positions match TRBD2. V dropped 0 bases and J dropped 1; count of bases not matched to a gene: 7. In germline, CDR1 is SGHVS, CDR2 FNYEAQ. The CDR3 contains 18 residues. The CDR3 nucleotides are TGTGCCAGCAGCTTAGCTCCGAGACTAGCGGGTCGCACAGATACGCAGTATTTT. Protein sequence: CASSLAPRLAGRTDTQYF.

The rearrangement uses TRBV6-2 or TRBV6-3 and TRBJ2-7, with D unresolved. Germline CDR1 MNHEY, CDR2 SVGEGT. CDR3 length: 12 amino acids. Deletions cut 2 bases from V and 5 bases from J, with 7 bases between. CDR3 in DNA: TGTGCCAGCAGTTACACGAGGCACGAGCAGTACTTC. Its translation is CASSYTRHEQYF.

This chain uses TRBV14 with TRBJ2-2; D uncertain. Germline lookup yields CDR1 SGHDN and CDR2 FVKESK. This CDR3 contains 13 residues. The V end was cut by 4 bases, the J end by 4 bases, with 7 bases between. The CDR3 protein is CASSRDLTGELFF. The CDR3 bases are TGTGCCAGCAGCCGAGACCTCACCGGGGAGCTGTTTTTT.

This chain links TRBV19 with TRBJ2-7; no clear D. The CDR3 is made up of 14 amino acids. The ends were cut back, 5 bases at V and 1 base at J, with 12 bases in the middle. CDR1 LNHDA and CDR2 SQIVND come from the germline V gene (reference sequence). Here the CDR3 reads CASSSPFRSYEQYF. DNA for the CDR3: TGTGCCAGTAGTTCTCCCTTCAGGTCCTACGAGCAGTACTTC. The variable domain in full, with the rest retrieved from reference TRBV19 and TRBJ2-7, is DGGITQSPKYLFRKEGQNVTLSCEQNLNHDAMYWYRQDPGQGLRLIYYSQIVNDFQKGDIAEGYSVSREKKESFPLTVTSAQKNPTAFYLCASSSPFRSYEQYFGPGTRLTVT.

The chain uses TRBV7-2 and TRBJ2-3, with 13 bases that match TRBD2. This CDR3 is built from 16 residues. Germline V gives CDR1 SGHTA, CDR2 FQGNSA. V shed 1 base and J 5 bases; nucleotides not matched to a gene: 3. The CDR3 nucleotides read TGTGCCAGCAGCTTAGTCGGGACTAGCGGGGTAGATACGCAGTATTTT. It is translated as CASSLVGTSGVDTQYF.

DNA of the CDR3: TGTGCCATCAGTGAGGGAGGGGCCACTGAAGCTTTCTTT. Protein: CAISEGGATEAFF. The chain joins TRBV10-3 to TRBJ1-1, with a weak D call TRBD1 (5 bases). The CDR3 consists of 13 residues. V shed 2 bases and J shed 4 bases, with 8 bases lying between them. Germline V gene lookup returns CDR1 ENHRY and CDR2 SYGVKD.

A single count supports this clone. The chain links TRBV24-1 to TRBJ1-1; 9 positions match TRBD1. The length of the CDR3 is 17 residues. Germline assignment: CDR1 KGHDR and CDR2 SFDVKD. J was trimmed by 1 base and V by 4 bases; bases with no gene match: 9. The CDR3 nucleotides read TGTGCCACCAGTGACCCCGGGACAGGGTTTGGGAACACTGAAGCTTTCTTT. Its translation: CATSDPGTGFGNTEAFF.

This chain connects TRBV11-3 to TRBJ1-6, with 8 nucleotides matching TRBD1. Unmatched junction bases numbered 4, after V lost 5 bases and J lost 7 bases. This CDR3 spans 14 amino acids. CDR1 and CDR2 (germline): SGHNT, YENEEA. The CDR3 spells CASSRRTGNSPLHF. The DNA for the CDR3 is TGTGCCAGCAGCCGGAGGACAGGGAATTCACCCCTCCACTTT.

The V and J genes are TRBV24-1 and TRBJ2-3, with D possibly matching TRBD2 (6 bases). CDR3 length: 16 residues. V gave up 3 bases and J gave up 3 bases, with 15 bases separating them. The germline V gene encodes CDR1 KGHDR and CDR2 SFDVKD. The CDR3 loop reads CATSDSLGRRTDTQYF. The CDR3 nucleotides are TGTGCCACCAGTGATAGTCTCGGGAGAAGGACAGATACGCAGTATTTT.

The CDR3 nucleotides read TGTGCCAGCAGGGACGGGAATGGGTACGAGCAGTACTTC. Translated, it gives CASRDGNGYEQYF. The rearrangement uses TRBV12-3 or TRBV12-4 and TRBJ2-7; a weak D match, TRBD2 (5 bases). CDR3 length: 13 residues. Trimming shortened V by 6 bases and J by 4 bases, and 13 bases separated the two germline ends.

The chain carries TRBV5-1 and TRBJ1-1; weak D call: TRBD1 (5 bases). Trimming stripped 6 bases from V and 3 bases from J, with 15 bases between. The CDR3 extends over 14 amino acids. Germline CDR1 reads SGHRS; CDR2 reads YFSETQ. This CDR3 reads CASKLRWGDTEAFF. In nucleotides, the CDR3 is TGCGCCAGCAAACTAAGGTGGGGGGACACTGAAGCTTTCTTT.

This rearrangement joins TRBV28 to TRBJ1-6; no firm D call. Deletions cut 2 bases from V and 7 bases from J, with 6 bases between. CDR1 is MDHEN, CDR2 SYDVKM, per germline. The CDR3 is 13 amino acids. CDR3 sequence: CASSLRGNSPLHF. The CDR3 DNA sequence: TGTGCCAGCAGTTTACGGGGAAATTCACCCCTCCACTTT.

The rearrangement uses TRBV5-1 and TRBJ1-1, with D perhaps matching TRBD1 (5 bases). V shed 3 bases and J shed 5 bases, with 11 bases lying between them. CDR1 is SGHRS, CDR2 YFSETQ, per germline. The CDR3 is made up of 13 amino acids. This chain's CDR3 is CASSSPGITEAFF. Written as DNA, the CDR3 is TGCGCCAGCAGCTCCCCAGGGATAACTGAAGCTTTCTTT.